This T cell receptor (beta chain) was retrieved from a study of blood T cell repertoires in COVID-19. Turning to the study itself: The samples span acute and convalescent COVID-19 from the United States, Italy and Spain. Sources were T cells, B-cell-depleted T cells, or PBMCs; the material itself was cDNA or gDNA.

As handled by the study authors: Scientists estimated how many nucleated cells there were by amplifying reference gene primers. Profiled with immunoSEQ multiplex PCR; TCRdb holds only in-frame clones, not every one. The V and J calls and clone size are taken from that table; D and trimming were inferred from the DNA. Here the sample spans around 140,000 clones, approximately 88% being singletons. The CDR3 totals 15 residues. V shed 1 base and J shed 8 bases, with 17 bases lying between them. Per germline, CDR1 SGHTA and CDR2 FQGNSA. The material sequenced was peripheral blood. V gene TRBV7-2 combines with J gene TRBJ1-2, with D unresolved. This receptor was obtained from a man in his 70s with acute or convalescent COVID-19. CDR3 sequence: CASSLGGLGIEGYTF. The DNA for the CDR3 is TGTGCCAGCAGCTTAGGCGGATTAGGTATAGAAGGCTACACCTTC.